The rows below give T cell receptor beta chains drawn from one sample of a study of blood T cell repertoires in COVID-19. Data came from immunoSEQ multiplex PCR; TCRdb stores just in-frame clones and leaves some out. Of roughly 190,000 clones listed, less than 90% were seen once; the top ten hold roughly 6.6%. What was sequenced was peripheral blood. Receptors were obtained from a woman in her 40s with acute or convalescent COVID-19. CDR3s include the opening cysteine and the closing phenylalanine or tryptophan. D genes are given only for firm matches. Not every row has a clone size; where given, it reads once, few, many or a size class.

once,TRBV11-2,TRBJ1-1,.,TGTGCCAGCAGTCTCCTTTCCGGGGTGGCTGAAGCTTTCTTT,CASSLLSGVAEAFF
.,TRBV5-1,TRBJ2-7,.,TGCGCCAGCAGCTTGGACGGGGGATCCTACGAGCAGTACTTC,CASSLDGGSYEQYF
.,TRBV18,TRBJ1-1,TRBD1,TGTGCCAGCTCAGCGCTAGACAGGGGAACTGAAGCTTTCTTT,CASSALDRGTEAFF
.,TRBV11-2,TRBJ2-1,TRBD2,TGTGCCAGCAGCTCCCAGCGGGGTTTATACAATGAGCAGTTCTTC,CASSSQRGLYNEQFF
.,TRBV7-9,TRBJ2-5,TRBD2,TGTGCCAGCAGCGCTTGGCGGGAGGGGGAGGAGACCCAGTACTTC,CASSAWREGEETQYF
.,TRBV4-2,TRBJ1-1,.,TGTGCCAGCAGCCAAGAGGGGAGCTACACTGAAGCTTTCTTT,CASSQEGSYTEAFF
.,TRBV6-2/TRBV6-3,TRBJ1-1,.,TGTGCCAGCAGTTACTCGGGGGGTATGAACACTGAAGCTTTCTTT,CASSYSGGMNTEAFF
once,TRBV28,TRBJ1-4,TRBD1,TGTGCCAGCAGCCAGGACAGGGGTGGTGAAAAACTGTTTTTT,CASSQDRGGEKLFF
many,TRBV6-1,TRBJ1-5,.,TGTGCCAGCAGTGAGGGTTTAGGGGAAGGCAATCAGCCCCAGCATTTT,CASSEGLGEGNQPQHF
.,TRBV6-4,TRBJ2-1,.,TGTGCCAGCAGTGACTCGGAGTACAATGAGCAGTTCTTC,CASSDSEYNEQFF
.,TRBV29-1,TRBJ1-1,.,TGCAGCGTTGACCCCAGGCGGGGGGGTATGAACACTGAAGCTTTCTTT,CSVDPRRGGMNTEAFF
.,TRBV7-3,TRBJ2-1,.,TGTGCCAGCAGCTTAGGCAGGGGAGTCAATGAGCAGTTCTTC,CASSLGRGVNEQFF
.,TRBV19,TRBJ2-2,TRBD1,TGTGCCACCCGACAGGGAAACACCGGGGAGCTGTTTTTT,CATRQGNTGELFF
.,TRBV13,TRBJ1-6,.,TGTGCCAGCAGCTTACAAACGCGGGATTTTAATTCACCCCTCCACTTT,CASSLQTRDFNSPLHF
.,TRBV5-1,TRBJ1-5,TRBD1,TGCGCCAGCAGCTTGAGGGACAGGGGTCCGGGCAATCAGCCCCAGCATTTT,CASSLRDRGPGNQPQHF
.,TRBV7-8,TRBJ2-1,TRBD2,TGTGCCAGCAGACTAGCGGGGAATGAGCAGTTCTTC,CASRLAGNEQFF
.,TRBV27,TRBJ2-7,TRBD1,TGTGCCAGCAGTACCGGGACAGAAGCCTACGAGCAGTACTTC,CASSTGTEAYEQYF
once,TRBV6-1,TRBJ2-5,.,TGTGCCAGCAGTGTAGTTTTAGGGGCAGCTCAAGAGACCCAGTACTTC,CASSVVLGAAQETQYF
.,TRBV5-6,TRBJ2-2,.,TGTGCCAGCAGCTCACTGGAGGTTAAGGAGCCGAACACCGGGGAGCTGTTTTTT,CASSSLEVKEPNTGELFF
.,TRBV19,TRBJ1-5,TRBD1,TGTGCCAGTAGTATCAAGGCAGGGGGCGGCCAGCCCCAGCATTTT,CASSIKAGGGQPQHF
many,TRBV5-1,TRBJ2-7,TRBD1,TGCGCCAGCAGCTGGAGGTACGTCGGGACAGGGAGTTACGAGCAGTACTTC,CASSWRYVGTGSYEQYF
.,TRBV9,TRBJ2-3,.,TGTGCCAGCAGCGTAGCTGGCGGGGGCACAGATACGCAGTATTTT,CASSVAGGGTDTQYF
.,TRBV28,TRBJ1-4,TRBD1,TGTGCCAGCAGCCTCGACAGGGCTAATGAAAAACTGTTTTTT,CASSLDRANEKLFF
once,TRBV6-5,TRBJ2-3,TRBD1,TGTGCCAGCAGTTACGGGACAGGGTTGGCAGATACGCAGTATTTT,CASSYGTGLADTQYF
.,TRBV28,TRBJ1-2,.,TGTGCCAGCATAGGTCTCGTGGCAGGCGGGTGGGGCTACACCTTC,CASIGLVAGGWGYTF
.,TRBV5-1,TRBJ1-2,.,TGCGCCAGCAGCTTGGCCGCGGGGGCCGTTGGCTACACCTTC,CASSLAAGAVGYTF
.,TRBV24-1,TRBJ2-1,.,TGTGCCACCAGTGATCGCCGAAGATCAGGGATTTCCTACAATGAGCAGTTCTTC,CATSDRRRSGISYNEQFF
once,TRBV7-2,TRBJ2-5,TRBD2,TGTGCCAGCAGCGTACCCGCGGGGGGCACGGAGACCCAGTACTTC,CASSVPAGGTETQYF
.,TRBV5-4,TRBJ2-5,.,TGTGCCAGCAGCTTGGGCGGGGCGTCGGGGGAGACCCAGTACTTC,CASSLGGASGETQYF
.,TRBV12-5,TRBJ2-5,.,TGTGCTAGTTCTAAGCGGCCCGGAGAGACCCAGTACTTC,CASSKRPGETQYF
.,TRBV5-8,TRBJ2-6,.,TGTGCCAGTCTCAGGGGAATCCCCCTCTCTGGGGCCAACGTCCTGACTTTC,CASLRGIPLSGANVLTF
.,TRBV5-1,TRBJ1-5,TRBD1,TGCGCCAGCAGCTTGGGAGGGGGACAGGGAGGTCAGCCCCAGCATTTT,CASSLGGGQGGQPQHF
.,TRBV6-5,TRBJ2-7,TRBD1,TGTGCCAGCAGACCGGGACAGGGTCCATACGAGCAGTACTTC,CASRPGQGPYEQYF
.,TRBV7-6,TRBJ1-4,.,TGTGCCAGCAGCTCCGGAGGTGTGCGCGGTGAAAAACTGTTTTTT,CASSSGGVRGEKLFF
.,TRBV27,TRBJ2-3,TRBD2,TGTGCCAGCAGTTTATCGAATCCAGCGGGAGGGTCCGGGGTTGGCACAGATACGCAGTATTTT,CASSLSNPAGGSGVGTDTQYF
.,TRBV19,TRBJ2-3,TRBD2,TGTGCCAGTAGTCCTCCTCGTTCGAGCGGGGGATCAGATACGCAGTATTTT,CASSPPRSSGGSDTQYF
.,TRBV9,TRBJ2-5,TRBD2,TGTGCCAGCAGCCCACGGGACTACGAAGAGACCCAGTACTTC,CASSPRDYEETQYF
.,TRBV7-2,TRBJ2-3,TRBD2,TGTGCCAGCAGCTCTAGCGGGGGGGTCAGGGATACGCAGTATTTT,CASSSSGGVRDTQYF
.,TRBV12-3/TRBV12-4,TRBJ2-5,TRBD1,TGTGCCAGCAGTTTGGGCCGGGACAGTCAGTACTTC,CASSLGRDSQYF
few,TRBV9,TRBJ2-1,TRBD2,TGTGCCAGCAGCGCGCCCTCGGGGGGGGCCTACAATGAGCAGTTCTTC,CASSAPSGGAYNEQFF
once,TRBV29-1,TRBJ2-7,TRBD2,TGCAGCGGGGAAACCAGCGGGAGGGCCAAGGACTTC,CSGETSGRAKDF
many,TRBV10-3,TRBJ2-1,.,TGTGCCATCAGTTCCCGGGACGGGAGAACTGACAATGAGCAGTTCTTC,CAISSRDGRTDNEQFF
once,TRBV10-3,TRBJ1-5,TRBD1,TGTGCCATGGGACAGGGCCCTGATCAGCCCCAGCATTTT,CAMGQGPDQPQHF
.,TRBV6-6,TRBJ1-5,.,TGTGCCAGCAACTACAGGGATGCTGGACAGCCCCAGCATTTT,CASNYRDAGQPQHF
.,TRBV4-1,TRBJ1-6,.,TGCGCCAGCAGCCCTACGCGCTATAATTCACCCCTCCACTTT,CASSPTRYNSPLHF
few,TRBV7-2,TRBJ2-7,.,TGTGCCAGCAGCTTAGTGGTGTCGTTGCGGGGGCTCTCCTACGAGCAGTACTTC,CASSLVVSLRGLSYEQYF
.,TRBV29-1,TRBJ1-1,TRBD1,TGCAGCGTCGCCGGGACAGGGCGGACTGAAGCTTTCTTT,CSVAGTGRTEAFF
.,TRBV28,TRBJ1-2,.,TGTGCCAGCAGTTTATTCTTACAGCATGGCTACACCTTC,CASSLFLQHGYTF
.,TRBV12-3/TRBV12-4,TRBJ2-1,.,TGTGCCAGCAGTTTAGATCGGAGCGCGCAGTTCTTC,CASSLDRSAQFF
.,TRBV7-2,TRBJ1-2,.,TGTGCCAGCAGCGCCGGACAGCAACGGTTCTTCGGCTACACCTTC,CASSAGQQRFFGYTF
few,TRBV27,TRBJ2-1,TRBD2,TGTGCCAGCAGTTTTGCGGGAGGGGACAATGAGCAGTTCTTC,CASSFAGGDNEQFF
once,TRBV7-2,TRBJ1-1,.,TGTGCCAGCAGCTTAGAACAGACGAACACTGAAGCTTTCTTT,CASSLEQTNTEAFF